This paragraph reports one T cell receptor (beta chain). The sample is drawn from a study of blood T cell repertoires in COVID-19. TCRdb's copy holds only in-frame clones and misses some; the assay was immunoSEQ multiplex PCR. Among fewer than 300,000 clones, around nine tenths were seen once, and the ten largest hold approximately 1.2%. After removal of 2 bases from V and 5 bases from J, the junction contained 3 bases not matched to a gene. The CDR3 length is 14 residues. This TCR derives from a woman younger than 45 who had recovered from COVID-19. The sequenced material came from PBMCs or T cells enriched from blood (not recorded which). The V and J genes are TRBV5-3 and TRBJ1-1, with 10 positions matching TRBD1. TRBV5-3 is designated an ORF whose function remains uncertain. The CDR3 sequence: CARSFRTGGTEAFF. In nucleotides, the CDR3 is TGTGCCAGAAGCTTCCGGACAGGGGGTACTGAAGCTTTCTTT.